The 10 T cell receptor beta chains presented below share a single source sample, sequenced in a study of blood T cells in healthy people across ages. A second PCR, run for about 6 to 12 cycles, used a sample-barcoded 5' primer plus a J-beta primer mix. TCRdb passed the 5' RACE reads through MiXCR, listing each CDR3 protein once. Of about 1.1 million distinct CDR3 sequences in the sample, roughly two fifths are singletons; the top ten hold roughly 13%. The material sequenced was blood. Every receptor here comes from a man aged 18 to 29 in good health.

The chain carries TRBV6-5 and TRBJ1-2; 7 bases fit TRBD1. The CDR3 covers 14 residues. V gave up 6 bases and J gave up 6 bases; unmatched junction bases: 10. Germline lookup yields CDR1 MNHEY and CDR2 SVGAGI. CDR3 sequence reads: CASSPGTVLNGYTF. The CDR3 DNA reads as TGTGCCAGCAGCCCCGGGACAGTACTAAATGGCTACACCTTC.

This clonotype was observed a handful of times. The V gene is TRBV27, the J gene TRBJ1-2; D call uncertain. There are 13 residues in the CDR3. V was clipped by 8 bases and J by 6 bases, with 16 bases between them. Germline values: CDR1 MNHEY, CDR2 SMNVEV (reference sequence). Here the CDR3 DNA reads TGTGCCAGCTCGGGAAGCGGGTTAAATGGCTACACCTTC. It yields the protein CASSGSGLNGYTF.

The V call is TRBV9, the J call TRBJ1-2; D gene unclear. CDR3 length equals 12 residues. CDR1 SGDLS and CDR2 YYNGEE come from the germline V gene. The ends were cut back, 7 bases at V and 1 base at J, with 8 bases in the middle. The CDR3 bases are TGTGCCAGCCTGGACGGTAACTATGGCTACACCTTC. Its protein product is CASLDGNYGYTF.

This clonotype was detected a few times. J is TRBJ1-4 and V is TRBV10-3, with TRBD1 as a possible D gene (5 bases). The CDR3 consists of 14 residues. Germline V gene sequence: CDR1 ENHRY, CDR2 SYGVKD. V was cut by 8 bases and J by 4 bases, with 14 bases left in between. The CDR3 loop reads CAIGGTLDNEKLFF. DNA for the CDR3: TGTGCCATCGGGGGGACGCTGGATAATGAAAAACTGTTTTTT.

V is TRBV5-1 and J is TRBJ2-2; weak D call: TRBD1 (6 bases). The CDR3 has 16 residues. The V gene lost 0 bases and the J gene lost 1 base, with 10 bases spanning the gap. Germline V CDR1 and CDR2: SGHRS, YFSETQ. The CDR3, as DNA: TGCGCCAGCAGCTTGGGGACAGCTTTGAACACCGGGGAGCTGTTTTTT. Protein: CASSLGTALNTGELFF.

The chain recombines TRBV12-3 or TRBV12-4 with TRBJ1-3; D ambiguous. The CDR3 has 14 amino acids. Trimming took 6 bases from V and 4 from J, leaving 13 bases between them. The CDR3 nucleotides read TGTGCCAGCAGCCTGGGCGCAGAGGGAAACACCATATATTTT. Translating gives CASSLGAEGNTIYF.

This clonotype was observed a few times. V usage is TRBV9 and J usage is TRBJ1-2; TRBD1 is a possible D gene (5 bases). Trimming removed 3 bases from V and 5 bases from J, with 11 bases in between. This CDR3 has 13 amino acids. Germline V lookup: CDR1 SGDLS, CDR2 YYNGEE. The CDR3 sequence: CASSAQGLYGYTF. CDR3 DNA: TGTGCCAGCAGCGCCCAGGGCCTATATGGCTACACCTTC.

The chain employs TRBV5-1 and TRBJ2-7; D possibly corresponds to TRBD1 (5 bases). This CDR3 comprises 14 residues. Germline assignment: CDR1 SGHRS and CDR2 YFSETQ. The V gene lost 6 bases and the J gene lost 3 bases, with 16 bases spanning the gap. CDR3 protein: CASNDSPDGYEQYF. The CDR3 DNA is TGCGCCAGCAATGACAGTCCTGATGGCTACGAGCAGTACTTC.

The chain has TRBV20-1 and TRBJ2-5, with TRBD2 identical over 7 bases. V lost 5 bases and J lost 11; bases outside the gene matches: 17. CDR1 is DFQATT and CDR2 is SNEGSKA in the germline V gene (reference sequence). This CDR3 spans 14 amino acids. CDR3 sequence reads: CSASPAGFLKEQYF. In DNA form, the CDR3 reads TGCAGTGCTTCCCCAGCGGGGTTTTTAAAGGAGCAGTACTTC.

This clonotype was found many times. The V call is TRBV29-1, the J call TRBJ2-3, with D perhaps given as TRBD1 or TRBD2 (5 bases each). Trimming shortened V by 4 bases and J by 1 base, and 12 bases separated the two germline ends. The CDR3 totals 14 residues. Germline loops: CDR1 SQVTM, CDR2 ANQGSEA. CDR3 DNA sequence: TGCAGCGTTGTAGTGAGGGACGGCACAGATACGCAGTATTTT. Protein sequence: CSVVVRDGTDTQYF.